The source of this T cell receptor (beta chain) is a study of blood T cell repertoires in COVID-19. Study information: Researchers got acute and convalescent COVID-19 samples from the United States, Italy and Spain. Sources were T cells, B-cell-depleted T cells, or PBMCs; the material itself was cDNA or gDNA.

Per the original methods: Amplifying reference gene primers gave estimates of nucleated cell counts. Clones were sequenced by immunoSEQ multiplex PCR, and TCRdb holds only the in-frame ones, with some missing. The V and J calls and the clone size are those of that table, but D and trimming were determined from the DNA. The sample lists roughly 28,000 clones; nearly 90% were seen once. In germline, CDR1 is ENHRY, CDR2 SYGVKD. V lost 2 bases to trimming and J lost 10 bases; unmatched junction nucleotides: 2. This CDR3 region has 13 residues. Sequenced: peripheral blood. The chain combines TRBV10-3 with TRBJ2-1; TRBD2 aligns across 10 bases. This receptor was taken from a human donor in a cohort sampled during active COVID-19. The CDR3 DNA sequence: TGTGCCATCAGTGAGCCGACTAGCGGGGAGCAGTTCTTC. This encodes CAISEPTSGEQFF.